Following are 30 T cell receptor beta chains from one sample sequenced in a study of blood T cell repertoires in COVID-19. Method: immunoSEQ multiplex PCR; TCRdb's copy keeps in-frame clones and lacks some. The sample shows more than 70,000 clones, 75% to 85% of them seen only once. The specimen was peripheral blood. Receptor source: a human donor in a cohort sampled during active COVID-19.

The chain is built from TRBV15 and TRBJ1-4, with D unclear. Germline V gives CDR1 LNHNV, CDR2 YYDKDF (reference sequence). The CDR3 length is 14 residues. Trimming left V 0 bases short and J 8 bases short, with 10 bases between. CDR3 protein: CATSRDLTEEKLFF. The CDR3 DNA is TGTGCCACCAGCAGAGATTTGACGGAGGAAAAACTGTTTTTT. The full variable domain, in which reference TRBV15 and TRBJ1-4 provide the parts outside the CDR3, is DAMVIQNPRYQVTQFGKPVTLSCSQTLNHNVMYWYQQKSSQAPKLLFHYYDKDFNNEADTPDNFQSRRPNTSFCFLDIRSPGLGDTAMYLCATSRDLTEEKLFFGSGTQLSVL.

This sequence joins TRBV19 and TRBJ2-7; 8 bases agree with TRBD2. This CDR3 has 15 residues. J gave up 4 bases and V 5 bases, and 10 bases lay outside the gene matches. CDR1 and CDR2 (germline): LNHDA, SQIVND (reference sequence). CDR3 in DNA: TGTGCCAGTAGTTCTACGGGACTAGTGGAATACGAGCAGTACTTC. It yields the protein CASSSTGLVEYEQYF.

The rearrangement joins TRBV5-8 to TRBJ1-3; D is undetermined. CDR1 and CDR2 from the germline V gene are SGHTS and YDEGEE. The CDR3 covers 14 residues. Trimming cost V 0 bases and J 0 bases, with 4 bases left between them. CDR3 bases: TGTGCCAGCAGCTTGGTCCTCTCTGGAAACACCATATATTTT. Translated, it gives CASSLVLSGNTIYF.

This rearrangement joins TRBV23-1 to TRBJ2-7; D is undetermined. TRBV23-1 is an ORF for which the function is uncertain. The CDR3 contains 13 residues. V gave up 0 bases and J gave up 6 bases, with 9 bases separating them. The CDR3 reads CASSQSALCEQYF. The DNA for the CDR3 is TGCGCCAGCAGTCAATCGGCTCTTTGCGAGCAGTACTTC.

In its sample, this clone was seen a few times. This sequence joins TRBV3-1 (or the pseudogene TRBV3-2) and TRBJ1-5; D remains unclear. Germline assignment: CDR1 LGHDT and CDR2 YNNKEL (reference sequence). Trimming shortened V by 3 bases and J by 6 bases, and 12 bases separated the two germline ends. The CDR3 extends over 14 amino acids. CDR3 coding DNA: TGTGCCAGCAGCCAGACGAACTCGGGTCAGCCCCAGCATTTT. Translation: CASSQTNSGQPQHF.

The rearrangement joins TRBV3-1 (or the pseudogene TRBV3-2) to TRBJ2-7; the D is unclear. Germline values: CDR1 LGHDT, CDR2 YNNKEL (reference sequence). V shed 0 bases and J shed 3 bases, with 12 bases lying between them. This CDR3 comprises 15 residues. The CDR3 region is CASSQEGIRGYEQYF. CDR3 in DNA: TGTGCCAGCAGCCAAGAAGGTATTCGCGGCTACGAGCAGTACTTC.

This chain uses TRBV7-9 with TRBJ2-1, with TRBD2 matching 9 bases. The CDR3 length is 16 residues. The trim removed 2 bases at V and 8 bases at J, leaving 10 bases unmatched. Looked up from germline, CDR1 is SEHNR and CDR2 is FQNEAQ (reference sequence). In DNA form, the CDR3 reads TGTGCCAGCAGCTTATATGTTAGCGGGAGTTTCGATGAGCAGTTCTTC. Translating gives CASSLYVSGSFDEQFF.

The chain is built from TRBV5-4 and TRBJ2-5, with a tentative D call TRBD1 (6 bases). Germline-derived CDR1 and CDR2 are SGHNT and YYREEE (reference sequence). CDR3 size: 15 residues. Trimming removed 4 bases from V and 5 bases from J, with 18 bases in between. The CDR3 sequence is CASSHKGVDGETQYF. In DNA, the CDR3 is TGTGCCAGCAGCCATAAGGGGGTAGATGGGGAGACCCAGTACTTC.

The rearrangement links TRBV7-3 to TRBJ2-7, with D maybe TRBD1 (6 bases). The germline V and J ends were trimmed by 3 bases and 6 bases, with 12 bases remaining between them. This CDR3 contains 13 residues. Germline V gene sequence: CDR1 SGHTA, CDR2 FQGTGA. The DNA for the CDR3 is TGTGCCAGCAGCTTCGGGGACAACCGCGAGCAGTACTTC. It yields the protein CASSFGDNREQYF.

This clone occurred a few times. The chain links TRBV28 to TRBJ1-5; D may be TRBD1 (6 bases). The germline gives CDR1 MDHEN, CDR2 SYDVKM. V was cut by 4 bases and J by 0 bases, with 13 bases left in between. This CDR3 has 16 amino acids. This CDR3 is CASSWGQLYSNQPQHF. The CDR3 bases are TGTGCCAGCAGTTGGGGACAACTCTATAGCAATCAGCCCCAGCATTTT.

This chain uses TRBV4-1 with TRBJ2-3; 8 bases match TRBD2. J lost 2 bases, V lost 4 bases, and 5 bases had no gene match. Germline V gene sequence: CDR1 MGHRA, CDR2 YSYEKL. This CDR3 has 15 residues. Here the CDR3 DNA reads TGCGCCAGCAGCCGAGGACTAGCTTTCACAGATACGCAGTATTTT. It specifies CASSRGLAFTDTQYF.

This chain connects TRBV29-1 to TRBJ2-5; D possibly corresponds to TRBD2 (5 bases). Germline CDR1 is SQVTM and CDR2 is ANQGSEA. The CDR3 totals 12 residues. V gave up 7 bases and J gave up 4 bases, with 13 bases separating them. Written as DNA, the CDR3 is TGCAGCGGGACTGACGTGAGAGAGACCCAGTACTTC. Protein sequence: CSGTDVRETQYF. The full variable domain, in which reference TRBV29-1 and TRBJ2-5 provide the parts outside the CDR3, is SAVISQKPSRDICQRGTSLTIQCQVDSQVTMMFWYRQQPGQSLTLIATANQGSEATYESGFVIDKFPISRPNLTFSTLTVSNMSPEDSSIYLCSGTDVRETQYFGPGTRLLVL.

The V call is TRBV6-5, the J call TRBJ1-6, with a possible D match to TRBD1 (5 bases). V dropped 5 bases and J dropped 10 bases, with 9 bases sitting between them. CDR3 length equals 12 residues. CDR1 and CDR2 (germline): MNHEY, SVGAGI. The CDR3 coding sequence is TGTGCCAGCAGTCTCCAGGGATCACCCCTCCACTTT. Protein product: CASSLQGSPLHF.

This clone was observed once. The V call is TRBV21-1, the J call TRBJ2-5; the table's D call, TRBD1, has no DNA check behind it. TRBV21-1 is listed as a pseudogene. The CDR3 spans 18 residues. The CDR3 bases are TGTGCCAGCAGCAAAGATATTTCGGTCAGGGGGGTCCAAGAGACCCAGTACTTC. This codes for CASSKDISVRGVQETQYF.

The V and J genes are TRBV5-1 and TRBJ2-1; 7 bases fit TRBD2. The CDR3 is 15 residues long. Germline V gives CDR1 SGHRS, CDR2 YFSETQ. The ends lost 0 bases at V and 4 bases at J; junction bases unmatched: 4. The CDR3 nucleotides read TGCGCCAGCAGCTTGGGGACTAGTTCTTACAATGAGCAGTTCTTC. This translates into CASSLGTSSYNEQFF.

The V and J genes are TRBV5-1 and TRBJ2-2; 9 bases line up with TRBD1. The CDR3 spans 15 residues. The germline CDR1 and CDR2 sequences are SGHRS and YFSETQ. Trimming at V came to 4 bases and at J to 4 bases, leaving 5 bases not matched to a gene. CDR3 loop: CASSIQGAATGELFF. In DNA form, the CDR3 reads TGCGCCAGCAGCATACAGGGGGCGGCCACCGGGGAGCTGTTTTTT.

Written as DNA, the CDR3 is TGTGCCAGCAGCTTAGATCCCTCGGGCGGGAGGGCCATCACAGATACGCAGTATTTT. This translates into CASSLDPSGGRAITDTQYF. The chain is built from TRBV7-9 and TRBJ2-3; 9 bases agree with TRBD2. V gave up 1 base and J gave up 2 bases; unmatched junction bases: 13. Germline CDR1 is SEHNR and CDR2 is FQNEAQ (reference sequence). The CDR3 is 19 amino acids.

This clone was counted at least ten times. As DNA, the CDR3 is TGTGCCAGCGCAGTTCTAGCGGGAGCCTACAATGAGCAGTTCTTC. Protein sequence: CASAVLAGAYNEQFF. The rearrangement joins TRBV27 to TRBJ2-1; 10 nucleotides match TRBD2. CDR3 length equals 15 residues. Germline V gene data show CDR1 as MNHEY and CDR2 as SMNVEV (reference sequence). Losses at the gene ends were 8 bases for V and 2 bases for J; bases not matched to a gene: 6.

The chain carries TRBV5-1 and TRBJ2-7; the D gene is possibly TRBD1 (5 bases). This CDR3 is 14 amino acids long. The germline V gene encodes CDR1 SGHRS and CDR2 YFSETQ. Deletions cut 0 bases from V and 3 bases from J, with 10 bases between. CDR3 amino acids: CASSLGQNFYEQYF. CDR3 sequence (DNA): TGCGCCAGCAGCTTGGGACAGAACTTCTACGAGCAGTACTTC.

CDR3: CASSSGFTLYGYTF. CDR3 DNA sequence: TGTGCCAGCAGTTCAGGATTTACTCTCTATGGCTACACCTTC. This chain connects TRBV2 to TRBJ1-2; no clear D. The ends were cut back, 5 bases at V and 4 bases at J, with 14 bases in the middle. The CDR3 sequence is 14 residues long. Germline V gene sequence: CDR1 SNHLY, CDR2 FYNNEI.

The V and J genes are TRBV6-6 and TRBJ2-7; 10 bases line up with TRBD1. CDR1 is MNHNY and CDR2 is SVGAGI in the germline V gene (reference sequence). This CDR3 is built from 14 residues. With 2 bases clipped from V and 6 bases from J, the junction kept 4 bases outside the gene matches. The CDR3 bases are TGTGCCAGCAGTTACCCGGGACAGGGGACCGAGCAGTACTTC. Translation gives CASSYPGQGTEQYF.

This clone showed up just a few times. The J gene is TRBJ2-7, the V gene TRBV6-1; 8 bases fit TRBD2. Per the germline V gene, CDR1 is MNHNS and CDR2 is SASEGT. This CDR3 spans 15 amino acids. The junction had 4 bases not matched to a gene; V was cut back by 1 base and J by 2 bases. CDR3 in DNA: TGTGCCAGCAGTGAAGAAGGTAGCGGGGCCTACGAGCAGTACTTC. Protein: CASSEEGSGAYEQYF.

V usage is TRBV7-8 and J usage is TRBJ2-7; D might be TRBD2 (5 bases). From germline, CDR1 is SGHVS and CDR2 FQNEAQ. The V end was cut by 1 base, the J end by 0 bases, with 10 bases between. The CDR3 contains 15 residues. This CDR3 is CASSLGERSSYEQYF. CDR3 nucleotides: TGTGCCAGCAGCTTAGGGGAGCGGAGCTCCTACGAGCAGTACTTC.

The CDR3 spells CASSPNGEVTGNTIYF. CDR3 DNA sequence: TGTGCCAGCTCACCGAACGGAGAAGTAACTGGAAACACCATATATTTT. This sequence joins TRBV18 and TRBJ1-3; D remains unclear. The CDR3 length is 16 residues. Trimming took off 3 bases at V and 2 bases at J, with 14 bases between the two ends. CDR1 and CDR2 from the germline V gene are KGHSH and LQKENI.

The chain recombines TRBV7-9 with TRBJ2-2, with a tentative D call TRBD2 (5 bases). There are 13 residues in the CDR3. Germline CDR1 and CDR2: SEHNR and FQNEAQ (reference sequence). V dropped 5 bases and J dropped 7 bases, with 11 bases sitting between them. The CDR3 protein is CASSPTRVGELFF. The CDR3 region has the DNA TGTGCCAGCAGCCCCACGCGGGTCGGGGAGCTGTTTTTT.

The chain is built from TRBV27 and TRBJ2-7; 8 bases align to TRBD1. Per germline, CDR1 MNHEY and CDR2 SMNVEV (reference sequence). The CDR3 is 13 residues long. The junction had 5 bases not matched to a gene; V was cut back by 3 bases and J by 7 bases. CDR3 region: CASSLQGAIEQYF. The CDR3 bases are TGTGCCAGCAGTTTGCAGGGGGCGATTGAGCAGTACTTC.

The chain is built from TRBV5-1 and TRBJ1-1; possibly TRBD1 for D (6 bases). Germline V gene data show CDR1 as SGHRS and CDR2 as YFSETQ. This CDR3 region has 15 residues. V was shortened by 0 bases and J by 4 bases, with 13 bases between the two germline ends. CDR3 nucleotide sequence: TGCGCCAGCAGCTTGGTAGGGGGGGCCGGCACTGAAGCTTTCTTT. Its protein product is CASSLVGGAGTEAFF.

The chain couples TRBV6-6 to TRBJ1-5, with a weak D call TRBD1 (6 bases). Germline CDR1 MNHNY, CDR2 SVGAGI (reference sequence). This CDR3 is built from 14 residues. Trimming took off 5 bases at V and 3 bases at J, with 11 bases between the two ends. In DNA, the CDR3 is TGTGCCAGCAGTGGACAGCCTTACAATCAGCCCCAGCATTTT. Residues: CASSGQPYNQPQHF.

CDR3 sequence (DNA): TGTGCCACCAGGCTAGGAGATACGCAGTATTTT. Translation gives CATRLGDTQYF. The chain couples TRBV24-1 to TRBJ2-3; D uncertain. This CDR3 spans 11 amino acids. The germline V gene encodes CDR1 KGHDR and CDR2 SFDVKD. The V gene lost 7 bases and the J gene lost 5 bases, with 6 bases spanning the gap.

The J gene is TRBJ2-3, the V gene TRBV7-2; the match to TRBD2 covers 7 bases. The CDR3 runs to 16 residues. Germline V gene data show CDR1 as SGHTA and CDR2 as FQGNSA. V shed 1 base and J 2 bases; nucleotides not matched to a gene: 6. CDR3 sequence (DNA): TGTGCCAGCAGCTTAGAGGCTAGCGGAAACACAGATACGCAGTATTTT. This gives the protein CASSLEASGNTDTQYF.